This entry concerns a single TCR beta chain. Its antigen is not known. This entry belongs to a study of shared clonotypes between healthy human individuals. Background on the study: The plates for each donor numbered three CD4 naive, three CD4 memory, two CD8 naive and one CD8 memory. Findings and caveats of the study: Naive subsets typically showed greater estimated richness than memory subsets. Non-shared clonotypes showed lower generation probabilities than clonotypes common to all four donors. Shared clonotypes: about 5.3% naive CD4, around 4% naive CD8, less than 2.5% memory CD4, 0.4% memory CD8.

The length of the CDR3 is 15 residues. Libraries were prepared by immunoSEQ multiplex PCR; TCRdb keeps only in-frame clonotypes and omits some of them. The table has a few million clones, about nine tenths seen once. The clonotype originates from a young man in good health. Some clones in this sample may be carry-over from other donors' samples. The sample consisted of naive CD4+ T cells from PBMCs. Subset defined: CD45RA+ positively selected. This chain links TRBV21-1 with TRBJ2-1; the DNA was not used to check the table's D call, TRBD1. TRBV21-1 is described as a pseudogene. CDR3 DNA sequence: TGTGCCAGCAGCAAAGGGACAAGGACGTCCAGTGAGCAGTTCTTC. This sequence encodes CASSKGTRTSSEQFF.